A single sample gave rise to the 5 T cell receptor beta chains below, sequenced in a study of cytomegalovirus exposure and HLA in healthy donors. It was with 60 Vbeta and 13 Jbeta primers that the PCR ran. Here immunoSEQ multiplex PCR was the method, and the copy in TCRdb shows in-frame clones only, minus some. The sample consists of about 130,000 clones, around 82% of them appearing once. Sequencing used PBMCs. Receptor source: a middle-aged man in good health and CMV-seronegative.

This chain links TRBV15 with TRBJ2-1, with TRBD2 matching over 11 bases. From germline, CDR1 is LNHNV and CDR2 YYDKDF (reference sequence). The ends lost 0 bases at V and 0 bases at J; junction bases unmatched: 13. CDR3 length: 21 amino acids. The CDR3 reads CATSREGPLTSGSSSYNEQFF. The CDR3 nucleotides are TGTGCCACCAGCAGAGAAGGGCCCTTAACTAGCGGGAGTAGCTCCTACAATGAGCAGTTCTTC.

The rearrangement joins TRBV4-1 to TRBJ2-1, with D maybe TRBD2 (5 bases). The CDR3 length is 20 residues. Germline lookup yields CDR1 MGHRA and CDR2 YSYEKL. The V end was cut by 1 base, the J end by 0 bases, with 22 bases between. This CDR3 reads CASSQGASGSAESSYNEQFF. The CDR3 DNA reads TGCGCCAGCAGCCAAGGAGCCTCGGGTAGCGCGGAGAGCTCCTACAATGAGCAGTTCTTC.

This clone was detected only a few times. The chain recombines TRBV6-5 with TRBJ2-3; a possible D gene is TRBD2 (6 bases). The germline V gene has CDR1 MNHEY and CDR2 SVGAGI. The CDR3 is 14 amino acids. Trimming removed 2 bases from V and 2 bases from J, with 8 bases in between. The CDR3 loop is CASSYAGITDTQYF. Written as DNA, the CDR3 is TGTGCCAGCAGTTACGCGGGGATCACAGATACGCAGTATTTT.

CDR3 residues: CASSTQEYQPQHF. The CDR3 coding sequence is TGTGCCAGTAGCACGCAGGAATATCAGCCCCAGCATTTT. The rearrangement joins TRBV19 to TRBJ1-5, with unresolved D. Germline V gene data show CDR1 as LNHDA and CDR2 as SQIVND (reference sequence). CDR3 length: 13 amino acids. V was shortened by 6 bases and J by 5 bases, with 11 bases between the two germline ends.

Comments on this clone: One junction end does not reproduce the germline sequence, and a read error may be involved. This sample includes further DNA sequences coding for the same CDR3. The J gene is TRBJ1-4, the V gene TRBV6-5; 7 bases are shared with TRBD1. Looked up from germline, CDR1 is MNHEY and CDR2 is SVGAGI. This CDR3 has 15 amino acids. The CDR3 spells CASSLGGPTNEKLFF. The CDR3 region has the DNA TGTGCCAGCAGTTTAGGGGGCCCAACCAATGAAAAACTGTTTTTT.